This T cell receptor beta chain appears in the sequencing data of a study of chemoradiotherapy in HPV16-positive cancers. Germline V lookup: CDR1 MNHEY, CDR2 SVGAGI. The CDR3 totals 13 residues. V was clipped by 2 bases and J by 7 bases, with 8 bases between them. About this clone itself: The antigen is undetermined.

Findings and limits, study-wide: Only a couple of HPV16-positive patients supplied the functional HPV-specificity definition.

Clones were sequenced by immunoSEQ multiplex PCR, and TCRdb holds only the in-frame ones, with some missing. The sample lists about 3,500 clones, roughly 95% occurring once. The material was tumor tissue, obtained from a patient who underwent chemoradiotherapy. The sequence derives from a human donor with HPV-associated anogenital cancer. The rearrangement joins TRBV6-5 to TRBJ1-4; D gene uncertain. DNA for the CDR3: TGTGCCAGCAGTTACGCGGGGAGTGAAAAACTGTTTTTT. As protein: CASSYAGSEKLFF.